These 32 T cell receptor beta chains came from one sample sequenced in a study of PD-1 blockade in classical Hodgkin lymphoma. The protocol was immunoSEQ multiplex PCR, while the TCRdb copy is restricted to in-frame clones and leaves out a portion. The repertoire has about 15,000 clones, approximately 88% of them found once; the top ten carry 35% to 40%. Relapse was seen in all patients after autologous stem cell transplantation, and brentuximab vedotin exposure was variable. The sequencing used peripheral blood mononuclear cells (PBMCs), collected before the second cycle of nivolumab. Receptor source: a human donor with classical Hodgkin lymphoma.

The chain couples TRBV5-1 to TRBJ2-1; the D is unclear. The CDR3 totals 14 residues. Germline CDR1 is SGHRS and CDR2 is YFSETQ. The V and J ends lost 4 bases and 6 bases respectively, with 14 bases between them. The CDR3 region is CASSNPVALNEQFF. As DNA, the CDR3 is TGCGCCAGCAGCAACCCAGTCGCCCTCAATGAGCAGTTCTTC.

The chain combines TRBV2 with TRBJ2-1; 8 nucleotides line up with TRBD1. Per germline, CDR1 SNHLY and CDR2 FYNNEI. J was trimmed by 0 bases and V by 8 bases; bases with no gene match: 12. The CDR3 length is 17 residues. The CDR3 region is CASRGTGSFLSYNEQFF. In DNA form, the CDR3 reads TGTGCCAGCCGGGGGACAGGTTCGTTCCTCTCCTACAATGAGCAGTTCTTC.

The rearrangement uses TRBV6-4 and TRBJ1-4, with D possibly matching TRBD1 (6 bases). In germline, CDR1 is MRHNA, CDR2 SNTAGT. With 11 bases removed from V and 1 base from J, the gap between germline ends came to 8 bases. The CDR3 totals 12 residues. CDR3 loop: CAPGETNEKLFF. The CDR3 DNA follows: TGTGCCCCAGGGGAAACTAATGAAAAACTGTTTTTT.

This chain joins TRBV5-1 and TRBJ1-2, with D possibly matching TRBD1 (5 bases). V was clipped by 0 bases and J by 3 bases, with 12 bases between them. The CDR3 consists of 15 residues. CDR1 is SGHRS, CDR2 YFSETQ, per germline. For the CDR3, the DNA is TGCGCCAGCAGCTTGGATGGACGGGGGTACTATGGCTACACCTTC. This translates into CASSLDGRGYYGYTF.

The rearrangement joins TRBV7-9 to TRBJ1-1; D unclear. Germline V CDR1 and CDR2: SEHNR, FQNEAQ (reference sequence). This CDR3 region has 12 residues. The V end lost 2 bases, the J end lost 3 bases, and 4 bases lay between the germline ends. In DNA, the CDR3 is TGTGCCAGCAGCTTATTGGACACTGAAGCTTTCTTT. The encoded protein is CASSLLDTEAFF.

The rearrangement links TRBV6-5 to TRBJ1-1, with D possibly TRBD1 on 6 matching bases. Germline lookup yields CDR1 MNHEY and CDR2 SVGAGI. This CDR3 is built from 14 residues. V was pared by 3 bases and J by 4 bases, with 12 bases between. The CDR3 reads CASSYPGALTEAFF. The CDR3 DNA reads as TGTGCCAGCAGTTATCCAGGGGCTCTCACTGAAGCTTTCTTT.

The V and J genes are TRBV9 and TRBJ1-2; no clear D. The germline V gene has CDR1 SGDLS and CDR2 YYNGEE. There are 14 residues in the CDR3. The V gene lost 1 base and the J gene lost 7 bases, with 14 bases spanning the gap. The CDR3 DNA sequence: TGTGCCAGCAGCGTAACCGGGCGGGCCGGTGGCTACACCTTC. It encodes CASSVTGRAGGYTF.

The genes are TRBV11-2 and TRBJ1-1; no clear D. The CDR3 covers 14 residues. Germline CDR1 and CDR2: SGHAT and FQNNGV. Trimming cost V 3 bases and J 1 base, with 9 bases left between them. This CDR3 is CASSFHQKNTEAFF. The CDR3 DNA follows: TGTGCCAGCAGCTTTCACCAGAAGAACACTGAAGCTTTCTTT.

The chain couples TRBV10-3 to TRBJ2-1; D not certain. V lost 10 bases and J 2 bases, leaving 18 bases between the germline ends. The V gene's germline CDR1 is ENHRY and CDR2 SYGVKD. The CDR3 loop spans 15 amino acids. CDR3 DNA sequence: TGTGCCACCCAAGGGCCTGGGGTAACCTACAATGAGCAGTTCTTC. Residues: CATQGPGVTYNEQFF.

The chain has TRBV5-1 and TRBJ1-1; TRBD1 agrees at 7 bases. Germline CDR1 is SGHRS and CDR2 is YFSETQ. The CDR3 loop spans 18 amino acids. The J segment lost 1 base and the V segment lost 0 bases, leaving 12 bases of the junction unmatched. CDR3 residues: CASSLDRDQGVSNTEAFF. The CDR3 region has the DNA TGCGCCAGCAGCTTGGATAGGGATCAGGGGGTATCGAACACTGAAGCTTTCTTT.

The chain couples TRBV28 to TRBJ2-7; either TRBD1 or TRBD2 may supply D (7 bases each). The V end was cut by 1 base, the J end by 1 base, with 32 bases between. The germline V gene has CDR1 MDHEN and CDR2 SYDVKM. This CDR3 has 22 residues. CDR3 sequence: CASSLFYRTGMGREYKSYEQYF. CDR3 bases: TGTGCCAGCAGTTTATTTTATAGGACAGGCATGGGGCGGGAGTATAAGTCCTACGAGCAGTACTTC.

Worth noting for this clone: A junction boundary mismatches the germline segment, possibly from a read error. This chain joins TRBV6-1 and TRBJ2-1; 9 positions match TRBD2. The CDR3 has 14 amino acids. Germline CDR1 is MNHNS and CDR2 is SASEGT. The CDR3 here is CAISESREGNEQFF. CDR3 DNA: TGTGCCATCAGTGAGTCGCGGGAGGGCAATGAGCAGTTCTTC.

The DNA for the CDR3 is TGTGCCAGCAGCTTTATTAACGAGCAGTACTTC. Its protein is CASSFINEQYF. The J gene is TRBJ2-7, the V gene TRBV5-6; no definite D call. The CDR3 covers 11 residues. V was trimmed by 2 bases and J by 5 bases, leaving 5 bases between them. The germline gives CDR1 SGHDT, CDR2 YYEEEE.

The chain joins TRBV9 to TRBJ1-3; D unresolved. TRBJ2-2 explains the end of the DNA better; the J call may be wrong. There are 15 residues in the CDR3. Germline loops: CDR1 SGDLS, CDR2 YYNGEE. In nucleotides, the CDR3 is TGTGCCAGCAGCGTGGTGGGCGCGAACACCGGGGAGCTGTTTTTT. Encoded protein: CASSVVGANTGELFF.

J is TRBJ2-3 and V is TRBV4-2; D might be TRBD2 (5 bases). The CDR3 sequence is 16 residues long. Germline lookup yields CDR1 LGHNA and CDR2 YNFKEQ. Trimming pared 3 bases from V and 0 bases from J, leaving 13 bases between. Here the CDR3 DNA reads TGTGCCAGCAGCCACGCTCGCGGGCAAAGCACAGATACGCAGTATTTT. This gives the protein CASSHARGQSTDTQYF.

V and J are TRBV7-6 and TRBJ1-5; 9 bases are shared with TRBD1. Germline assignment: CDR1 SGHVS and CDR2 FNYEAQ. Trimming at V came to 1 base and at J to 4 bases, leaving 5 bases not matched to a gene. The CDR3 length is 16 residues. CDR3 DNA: TGTGCCAGCAGCTTAGAGGGGACAGGGCGGAATCAGCCCCAGCATTTT. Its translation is CASSLEGTGRNQPQHF.

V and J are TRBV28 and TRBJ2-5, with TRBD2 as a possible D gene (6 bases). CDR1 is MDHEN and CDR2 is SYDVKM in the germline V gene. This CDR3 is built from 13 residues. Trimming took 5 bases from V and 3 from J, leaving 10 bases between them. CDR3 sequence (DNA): TGTGCCAGCAGTGGGACTCAAAAAGAGACCCAGTACTTC. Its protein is CASSGTQKETQYF.

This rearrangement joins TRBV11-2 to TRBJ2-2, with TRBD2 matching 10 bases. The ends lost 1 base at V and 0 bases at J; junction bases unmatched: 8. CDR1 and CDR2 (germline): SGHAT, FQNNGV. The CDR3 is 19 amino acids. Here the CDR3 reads CASSLGQGLAVTNTGELFF. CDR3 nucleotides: TGTGCCAGCAGCTTAGGGCAAGGACTAGCGGTTACGAACACCGGGGAGCTGTTTTTT. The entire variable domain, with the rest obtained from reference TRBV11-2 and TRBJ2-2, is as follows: EAGVAQSPRYKIIEKRQSVAFWCNPISGHATLYWYQQILGQGPKLLIQFQNNGVVDDSQLPKDRFSAERLKGVDSTLKIQPAKLEDSAVYLCASSLGQGLAVTNTGELFFGEGSRLTVL.

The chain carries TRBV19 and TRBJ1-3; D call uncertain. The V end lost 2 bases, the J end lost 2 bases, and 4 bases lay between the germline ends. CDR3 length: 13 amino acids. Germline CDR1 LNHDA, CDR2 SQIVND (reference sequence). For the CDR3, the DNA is TGTGCCAGTAGTATATCTGCTGGAAACACCATATATTTT. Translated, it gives CASSISAGNTIYF.

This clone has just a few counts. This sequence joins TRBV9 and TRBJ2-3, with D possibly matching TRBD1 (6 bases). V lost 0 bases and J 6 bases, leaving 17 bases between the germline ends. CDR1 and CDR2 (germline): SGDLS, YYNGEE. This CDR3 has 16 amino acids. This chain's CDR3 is CASSVVRGPYADTQYF. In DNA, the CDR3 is TGTGCCAGCAGCGTAGTCAGGGGACCATATGCGGATACGCAGTATTTT. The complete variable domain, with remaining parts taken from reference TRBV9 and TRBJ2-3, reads DSGVTQTPKHLITATGQRVTLRCSPRSGDLSVYWYQQSLDQGLQFLIQYYNGEERAKGNILERFSAQQFPDLHSELNLSSLELGDSALYFCASSVVRGPYADTQYFGPGTRLTVL.

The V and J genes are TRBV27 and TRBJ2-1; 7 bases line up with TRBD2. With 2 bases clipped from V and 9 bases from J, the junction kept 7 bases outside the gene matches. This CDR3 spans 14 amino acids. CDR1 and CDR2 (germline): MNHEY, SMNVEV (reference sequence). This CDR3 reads CASSLGAGRGEQFF. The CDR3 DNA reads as TGTGCCAGCAGTTTAGGGGCAGGGAGGGGTGAGCAGTTCTTC.

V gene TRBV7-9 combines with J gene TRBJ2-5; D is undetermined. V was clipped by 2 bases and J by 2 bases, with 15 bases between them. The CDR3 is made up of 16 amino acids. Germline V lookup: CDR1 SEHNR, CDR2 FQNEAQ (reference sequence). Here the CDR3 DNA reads TGTGCCAGCAGCTTATCCCATGAATCGGTTCAAGAGACCCAGTACTTC. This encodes CASSLSHESVQETQYF.

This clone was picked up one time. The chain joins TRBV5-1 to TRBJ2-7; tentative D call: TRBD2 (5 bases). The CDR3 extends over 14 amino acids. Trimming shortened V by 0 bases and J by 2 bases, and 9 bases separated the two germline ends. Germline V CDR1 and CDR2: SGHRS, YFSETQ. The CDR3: CASSLVARTYEQYF. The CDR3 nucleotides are TGCGCCAGCAGCTTGGTAGCGAGAACCTACGAGCAGTACTTC.

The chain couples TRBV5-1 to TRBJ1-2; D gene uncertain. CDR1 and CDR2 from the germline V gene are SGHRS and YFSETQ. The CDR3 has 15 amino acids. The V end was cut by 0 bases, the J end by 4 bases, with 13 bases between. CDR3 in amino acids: CASSLGQADPYGYTF. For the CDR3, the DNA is TGCGCCAGCAGCTTGGGCCAGGCCGACCCCTATGGCTACACCTTC.

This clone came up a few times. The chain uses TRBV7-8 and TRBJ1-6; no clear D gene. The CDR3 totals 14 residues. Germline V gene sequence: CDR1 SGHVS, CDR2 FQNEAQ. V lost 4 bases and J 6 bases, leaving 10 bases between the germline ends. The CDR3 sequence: CASSYGGSNSPLHF. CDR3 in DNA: TGTGCCAGCAGCTACGGTGGGAGTAATTCACCCCTCCACTTT.

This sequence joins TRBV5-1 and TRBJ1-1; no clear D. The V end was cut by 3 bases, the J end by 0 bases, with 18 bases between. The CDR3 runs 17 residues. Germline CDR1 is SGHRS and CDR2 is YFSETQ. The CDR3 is CASSSYNVRVLNTEAFF. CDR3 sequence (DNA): TGCGCCAGCAGCTCCTATAATGTACGGGTTCTGAACACTGAAGCTTTCTTT.

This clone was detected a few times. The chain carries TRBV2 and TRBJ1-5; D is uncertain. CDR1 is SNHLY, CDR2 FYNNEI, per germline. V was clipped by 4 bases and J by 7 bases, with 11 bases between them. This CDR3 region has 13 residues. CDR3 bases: TGTGCCAGCAGTGGAGTCGAAACCCAGCCCCAGCATTTT. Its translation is CASSGVETQPQHF.

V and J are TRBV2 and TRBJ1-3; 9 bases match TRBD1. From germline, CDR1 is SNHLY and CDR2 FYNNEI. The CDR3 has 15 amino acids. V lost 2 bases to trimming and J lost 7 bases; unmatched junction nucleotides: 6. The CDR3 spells CASSETRQGGNTIYF. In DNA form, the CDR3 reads TGTGCCAGCAGTGAAACGCGACAGGGGGGGAACACCATATATTTT.

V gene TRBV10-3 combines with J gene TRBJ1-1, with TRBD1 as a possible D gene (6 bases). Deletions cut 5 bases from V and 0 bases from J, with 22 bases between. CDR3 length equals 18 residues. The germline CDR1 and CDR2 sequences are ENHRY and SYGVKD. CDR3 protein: CAISISTGGAGMNTEAFF. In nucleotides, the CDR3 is TGTGCCATCAGTATCTCTACCGGGGGGGCCGGCATGAACACTGAAGCTTTCTTT.

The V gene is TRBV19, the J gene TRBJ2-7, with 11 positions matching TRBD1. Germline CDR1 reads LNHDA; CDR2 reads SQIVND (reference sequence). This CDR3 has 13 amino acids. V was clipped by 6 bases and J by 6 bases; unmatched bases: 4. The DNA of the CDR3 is TGTGCCAGTAGCCCCGGGACAGGGGGCGAGCAGTACTTC. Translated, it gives CASSPGTGGEQYF.

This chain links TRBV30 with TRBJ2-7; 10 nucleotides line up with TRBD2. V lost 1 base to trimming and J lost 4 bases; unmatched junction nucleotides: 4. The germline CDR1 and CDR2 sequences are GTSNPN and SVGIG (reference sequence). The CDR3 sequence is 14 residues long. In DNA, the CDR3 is TGTGCCTGGAGTGGGCCTAGCGGGAGTTACGAGCAGTACTTC. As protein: CAWSGPSGSYEQYF.

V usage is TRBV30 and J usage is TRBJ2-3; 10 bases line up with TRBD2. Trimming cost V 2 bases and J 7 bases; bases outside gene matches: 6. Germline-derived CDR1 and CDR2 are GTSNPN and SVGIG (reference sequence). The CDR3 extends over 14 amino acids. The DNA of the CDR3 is TGTGCCTGGAGTAGGTCTAGCGGGAGTTATACGCAGTATTTT. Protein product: CAWSRSSGSYTQYF.